This is a list of T cell receptor beta chains from one sample in a study of T cell responses to AZD1222 COVID-19 vaccine. Profiling relied on immunoSEQ multiplex PCR, and the TCRdb table lists in-frame clones only, not all of them. Of roughly 180,000 clones detected, around 87% appear once; the ten largest clones hold 2.7%. Sequencing used peripheral blood, obtained on day 0 of MenACWY control vaccination. The receptors were gathered from an adult in good health. CDR3s include the opening cysteine and the closing phenylalanine or tryptophan. Each record gives: V gene, J gene, CDR3 protein.

TRBV19	TRBJ2-7	CASSIPGAAGYHEQYF
TRBV6-5	TRBJ2-7	CASSYLGRSDEQYF
TRBV5-4	TRBJ2-1	CASSLRRGGNEQFF
TRBV5-1	TRBJ2-1	CASSPERGGLRDEQFF
TRBV4-2	TRBJ2-3	CASSQEGGGAVDTQYF
TRBV10-3	TRBJ2-3	CAISEVRAINTDTQYF
TRBV7-3	TRBJ2-1	CASSSAGTNNEQFF
TRBV12-3/TRBV12-4	TRBJ1-1	CASSRQPNTEAFF
TRBV6-5	TRBJ2-7	CASNKEPGSSYEQYF
TRBV9	TRBJ2-1	CASTRTSGSGNEQFF
TRBV27	TRBJ1-1	CASSFQGVLTEAFF
TRBV14	TRBJ2-7	CASSQEMGPIEQYF
TRBV15	TRBJ2-1	CATSRGEGALNEQFF
TRBV5-1	TRBJ1-6	CASSVTGTGVMAVENSPLHF
TRBV28	TRBJ1-2	CASSLGQDSNYGYTF
TRBV5-1	TRBJ2-7	CASSLGDVSRDEQYF
TRBV9	TRBJ1-6	CASSVYGENSPLHF